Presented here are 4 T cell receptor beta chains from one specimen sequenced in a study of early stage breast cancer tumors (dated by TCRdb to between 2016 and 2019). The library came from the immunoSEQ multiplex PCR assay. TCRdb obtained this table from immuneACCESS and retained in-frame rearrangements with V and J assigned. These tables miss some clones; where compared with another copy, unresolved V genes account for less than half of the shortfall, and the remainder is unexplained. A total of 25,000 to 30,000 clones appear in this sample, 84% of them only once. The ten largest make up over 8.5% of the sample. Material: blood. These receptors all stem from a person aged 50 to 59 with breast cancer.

The chain's CDR3 is CASSQGAGGRESEQYF. CDR3 nucleotides: TGCGCCAGCAGCCAAGGGGCCGGGGGGAGGGAGTCCGAGCAGTACTTC. This sequence joins TRBV4-1 and TRBJ2-7; 7 bases map to TRBD2. V shed 1 base and J 6 bases; nucleotides not matched to a gene: 12. The CDR3 consists of 16 residues. Germline V gives CDR1 MGHRA, CDR2 YSYEKL.

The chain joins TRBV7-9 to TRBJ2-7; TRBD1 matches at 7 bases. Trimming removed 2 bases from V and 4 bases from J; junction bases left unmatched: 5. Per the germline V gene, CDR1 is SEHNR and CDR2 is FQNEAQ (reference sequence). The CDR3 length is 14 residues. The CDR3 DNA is TGTGCCAGCAGCTTACCCGACAGGGTGTACGAGCAGTACTTC. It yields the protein CASSLPDRVYEQYF.

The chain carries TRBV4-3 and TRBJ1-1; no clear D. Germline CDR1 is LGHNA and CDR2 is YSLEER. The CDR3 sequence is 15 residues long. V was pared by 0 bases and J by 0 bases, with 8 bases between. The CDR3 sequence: CASSQDTSMNTEAFF. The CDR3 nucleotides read TGCGCCAGCAGCCAAGATACTTCCATGAACACTGAAGCTTTCTTT.

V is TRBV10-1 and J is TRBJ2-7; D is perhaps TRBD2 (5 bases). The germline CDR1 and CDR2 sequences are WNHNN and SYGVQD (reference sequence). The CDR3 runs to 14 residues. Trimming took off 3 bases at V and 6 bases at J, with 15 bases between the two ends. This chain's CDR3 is CASSEDLALTEQYF. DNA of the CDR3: TGCGCCAGCAGTGAAGATCTAGCTCTTACCGAGCAGTACTTC.